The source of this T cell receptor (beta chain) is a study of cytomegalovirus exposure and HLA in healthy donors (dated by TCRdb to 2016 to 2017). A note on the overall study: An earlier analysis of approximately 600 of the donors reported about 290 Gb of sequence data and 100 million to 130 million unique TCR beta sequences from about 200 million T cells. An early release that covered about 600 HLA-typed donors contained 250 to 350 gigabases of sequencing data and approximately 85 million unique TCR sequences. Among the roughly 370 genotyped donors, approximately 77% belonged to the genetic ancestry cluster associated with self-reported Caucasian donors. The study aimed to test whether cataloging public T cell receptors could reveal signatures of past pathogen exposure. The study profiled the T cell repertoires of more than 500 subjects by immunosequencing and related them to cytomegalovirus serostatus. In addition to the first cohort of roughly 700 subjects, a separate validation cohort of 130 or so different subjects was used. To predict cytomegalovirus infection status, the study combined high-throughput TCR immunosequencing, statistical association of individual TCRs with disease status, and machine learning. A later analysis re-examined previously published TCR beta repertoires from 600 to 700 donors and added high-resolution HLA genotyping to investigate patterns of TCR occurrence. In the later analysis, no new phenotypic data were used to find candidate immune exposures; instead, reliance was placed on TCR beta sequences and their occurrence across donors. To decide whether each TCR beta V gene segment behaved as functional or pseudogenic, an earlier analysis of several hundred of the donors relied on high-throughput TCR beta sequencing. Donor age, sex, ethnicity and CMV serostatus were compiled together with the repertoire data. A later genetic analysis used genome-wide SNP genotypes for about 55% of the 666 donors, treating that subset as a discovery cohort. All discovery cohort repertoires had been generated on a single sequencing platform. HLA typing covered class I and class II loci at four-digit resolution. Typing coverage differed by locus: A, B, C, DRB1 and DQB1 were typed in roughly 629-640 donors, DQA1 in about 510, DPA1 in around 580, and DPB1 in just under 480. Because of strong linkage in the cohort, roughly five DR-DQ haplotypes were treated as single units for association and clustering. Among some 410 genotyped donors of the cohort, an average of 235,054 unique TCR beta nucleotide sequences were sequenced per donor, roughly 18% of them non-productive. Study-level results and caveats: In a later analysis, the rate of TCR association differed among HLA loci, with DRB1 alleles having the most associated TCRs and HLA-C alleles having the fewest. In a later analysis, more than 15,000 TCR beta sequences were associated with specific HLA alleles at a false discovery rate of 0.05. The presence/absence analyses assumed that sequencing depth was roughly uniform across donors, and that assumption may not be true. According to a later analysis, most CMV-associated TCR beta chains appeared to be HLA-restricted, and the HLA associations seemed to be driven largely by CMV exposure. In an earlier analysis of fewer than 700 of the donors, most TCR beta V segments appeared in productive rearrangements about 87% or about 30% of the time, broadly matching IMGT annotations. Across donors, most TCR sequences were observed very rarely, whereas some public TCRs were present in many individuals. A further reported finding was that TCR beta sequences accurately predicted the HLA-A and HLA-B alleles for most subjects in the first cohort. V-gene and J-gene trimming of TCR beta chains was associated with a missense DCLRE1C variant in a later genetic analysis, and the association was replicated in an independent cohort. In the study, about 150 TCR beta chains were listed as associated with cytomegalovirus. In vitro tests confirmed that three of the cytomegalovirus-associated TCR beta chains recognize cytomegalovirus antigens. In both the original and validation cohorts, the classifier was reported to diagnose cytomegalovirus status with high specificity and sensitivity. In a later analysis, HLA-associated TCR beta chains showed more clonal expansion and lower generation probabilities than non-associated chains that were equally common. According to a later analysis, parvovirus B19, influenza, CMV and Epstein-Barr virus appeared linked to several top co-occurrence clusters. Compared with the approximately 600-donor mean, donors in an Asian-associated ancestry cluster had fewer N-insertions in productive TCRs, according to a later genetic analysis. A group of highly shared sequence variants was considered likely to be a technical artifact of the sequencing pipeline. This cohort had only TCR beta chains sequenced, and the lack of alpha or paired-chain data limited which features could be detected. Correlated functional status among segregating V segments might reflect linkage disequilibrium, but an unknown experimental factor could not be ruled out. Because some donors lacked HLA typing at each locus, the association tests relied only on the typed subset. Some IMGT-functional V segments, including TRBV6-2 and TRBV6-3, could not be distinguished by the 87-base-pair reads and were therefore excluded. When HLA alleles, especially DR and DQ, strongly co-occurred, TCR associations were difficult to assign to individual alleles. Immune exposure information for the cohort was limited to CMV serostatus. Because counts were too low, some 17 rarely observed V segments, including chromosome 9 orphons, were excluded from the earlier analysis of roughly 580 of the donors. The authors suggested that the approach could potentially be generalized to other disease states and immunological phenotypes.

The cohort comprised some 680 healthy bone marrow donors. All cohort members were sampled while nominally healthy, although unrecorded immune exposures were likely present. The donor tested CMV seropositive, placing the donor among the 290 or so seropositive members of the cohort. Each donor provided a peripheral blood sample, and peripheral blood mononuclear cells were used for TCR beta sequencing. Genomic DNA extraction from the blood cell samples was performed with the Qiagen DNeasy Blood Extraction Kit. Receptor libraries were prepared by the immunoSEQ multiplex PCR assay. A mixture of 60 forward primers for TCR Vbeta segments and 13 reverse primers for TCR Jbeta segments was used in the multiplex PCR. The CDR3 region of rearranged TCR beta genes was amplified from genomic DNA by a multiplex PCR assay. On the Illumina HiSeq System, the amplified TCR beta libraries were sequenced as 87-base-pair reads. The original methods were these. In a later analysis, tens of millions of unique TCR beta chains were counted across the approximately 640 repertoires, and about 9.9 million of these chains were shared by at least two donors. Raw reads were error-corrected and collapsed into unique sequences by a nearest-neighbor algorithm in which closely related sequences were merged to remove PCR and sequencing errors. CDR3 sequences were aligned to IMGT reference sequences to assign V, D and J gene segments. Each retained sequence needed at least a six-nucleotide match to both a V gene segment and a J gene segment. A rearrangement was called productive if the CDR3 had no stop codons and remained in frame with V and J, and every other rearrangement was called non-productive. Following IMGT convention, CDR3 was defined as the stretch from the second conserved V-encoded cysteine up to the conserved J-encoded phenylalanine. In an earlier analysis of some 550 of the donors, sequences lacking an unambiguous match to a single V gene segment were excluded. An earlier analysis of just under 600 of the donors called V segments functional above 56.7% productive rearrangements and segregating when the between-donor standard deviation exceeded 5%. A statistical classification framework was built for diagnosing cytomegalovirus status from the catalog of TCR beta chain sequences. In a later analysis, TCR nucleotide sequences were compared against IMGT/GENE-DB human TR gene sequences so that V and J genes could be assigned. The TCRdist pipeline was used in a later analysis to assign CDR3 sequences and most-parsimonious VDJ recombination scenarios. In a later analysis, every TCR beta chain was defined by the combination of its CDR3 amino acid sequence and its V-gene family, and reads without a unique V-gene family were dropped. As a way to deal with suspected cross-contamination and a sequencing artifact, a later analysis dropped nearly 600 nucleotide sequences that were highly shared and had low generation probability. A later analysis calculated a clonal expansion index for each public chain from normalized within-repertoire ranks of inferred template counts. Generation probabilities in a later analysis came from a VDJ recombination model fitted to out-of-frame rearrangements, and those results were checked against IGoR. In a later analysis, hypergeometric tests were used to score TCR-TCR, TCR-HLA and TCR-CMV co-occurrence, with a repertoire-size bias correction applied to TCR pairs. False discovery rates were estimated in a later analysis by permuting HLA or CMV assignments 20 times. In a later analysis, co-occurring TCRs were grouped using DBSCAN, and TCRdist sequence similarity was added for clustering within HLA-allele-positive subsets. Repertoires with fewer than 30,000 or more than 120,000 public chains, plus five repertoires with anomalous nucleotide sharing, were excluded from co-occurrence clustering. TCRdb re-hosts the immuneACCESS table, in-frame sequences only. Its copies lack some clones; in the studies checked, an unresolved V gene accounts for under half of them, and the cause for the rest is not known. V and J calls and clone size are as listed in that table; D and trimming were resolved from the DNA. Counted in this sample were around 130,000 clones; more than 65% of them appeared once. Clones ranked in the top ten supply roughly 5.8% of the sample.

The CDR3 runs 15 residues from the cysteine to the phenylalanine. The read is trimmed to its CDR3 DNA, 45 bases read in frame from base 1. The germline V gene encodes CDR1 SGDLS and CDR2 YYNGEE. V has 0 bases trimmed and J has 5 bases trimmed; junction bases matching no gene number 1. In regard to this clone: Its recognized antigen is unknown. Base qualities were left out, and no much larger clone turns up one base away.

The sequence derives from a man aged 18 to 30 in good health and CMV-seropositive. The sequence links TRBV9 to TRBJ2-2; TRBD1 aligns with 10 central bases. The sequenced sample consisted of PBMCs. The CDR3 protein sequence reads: CASSVGTGGTGELFF. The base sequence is TGTGCCAGCAGCGTAGGGACAGGGGGTACCGGGGAGCTGTTTTTT.